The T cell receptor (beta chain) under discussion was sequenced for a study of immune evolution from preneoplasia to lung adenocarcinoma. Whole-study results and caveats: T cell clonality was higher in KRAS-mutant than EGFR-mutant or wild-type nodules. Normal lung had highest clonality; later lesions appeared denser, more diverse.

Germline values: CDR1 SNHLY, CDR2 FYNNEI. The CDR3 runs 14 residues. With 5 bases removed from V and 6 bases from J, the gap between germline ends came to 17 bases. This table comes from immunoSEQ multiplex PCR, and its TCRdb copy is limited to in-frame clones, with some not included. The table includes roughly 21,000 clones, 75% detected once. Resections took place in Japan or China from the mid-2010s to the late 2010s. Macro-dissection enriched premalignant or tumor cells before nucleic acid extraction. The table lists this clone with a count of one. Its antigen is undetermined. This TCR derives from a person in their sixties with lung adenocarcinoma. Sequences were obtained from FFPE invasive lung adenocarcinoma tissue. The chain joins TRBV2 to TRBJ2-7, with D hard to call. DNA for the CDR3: TGTGCCAGCAGTCTTTCTGGCCCGGCCCCCGAGCAGTACTTC. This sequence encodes CASSLSGPAPEQYF.